The TCR beta chain described here comes from a study of T cells in localized non-small cell lung cancer. Study-level points and caveats: A median of around 52 clones ranked among the top 100 in tumor appeared in adjacent lung.

Regarding this clone: Antigen specificity is unknown.

Profiled with immunoSEQ multiplex PCR; TCRdb holds only in-frame clones, not every one. The table has 100,000 to 150,000 clones, around 92% seen once. This specimen consisted of peripheral blood, obtained before any cancer treatment. This receptor was taken from a female donor older than 55 with stage I lung adenocarcinoma.

The CDR3 sequence: CASSSTGEPQYF. Written as DNA, the CDR3 is TGTGCCAGCAGTTCAACAGGGGAGCCGCAGTATTTT. This sequence joins TRBV6-5 and TRBJ2-3; 7 bases are a match to TRBD1. This CDR3 contains 12 residues. The germline V gene encodes CDR1 MNHEY and CDR2 SVGAGI. Unmatched junction bases numbered 5, after V lost 4 bases and J lost 10 bases.